The sequence of this T cell receptor (beta chain) was determined in a study of T cell repertoires in cytomegalovirus infection. The study's findings and limits: Carriers of CMV and the relevant HLA type were discriminated by public TCR beta frequency.

Using its own MiXCR run on the reads, TCRdb lists one record per CDR3 protein. The data show roughly 300,000 distinct CDR3 sequences, 8% to 10% seen once. The length of the CDR3 is 15 residues. The germline CDR1 and CDR2 sequences are MDHEN and SYDVKM. The V segment lost 3 bases and the J segment 4 bases; nucleotides outside the gene matches: 7. This clonotype has ten or more counts. Its target is unknown. This TCR was sampled from a human donor in good health (CMV status not recorded). Some clones in this sample may be carry-over from other donors' samples. The chain joins TRBV28 to TRBJ2-7, with 9 positions matching TRBD1. Input material: PBMCs. The CDR3 is CASSFDRGGGYEQYF. As DNA, the CDR3 is TGTGCCAGCAGTTTCGACAGGGGGGGGGGGTACGAGCAGTACTTC.